This T cell receptor beta chain came from a study of T cell responses to AZD1222 COVID-19 vaccine. TCRdb keeps only in-frame clones here, not all; method: immunoSEQ multiplex PCR. The table lists approximately 150,000 clones, more than 85% of them singletons. Per the germline V gene, CDR1 is MNHNY and CDR2 is SVGAGI (reference sequence). V lost 6 bases, J lost 4 bases, and 9 bases stayed unmatched. The CDR3 runs to 15 residues. The source was peripheral blood, collected on day 0 of AZD1222 vaccination. J is TRBJ2-3 and V is TRBV6-6; TRBD2 matches 8 bases. The sequence was obtained from an adult in good health. The chain's CDR3 is CASSRGGQDSDTQYF. In nucleotides, the CDR3 is TGTGCCAGCAGCCGCGGGGGGCAAGACTCAGATACGCAGTATTTT.